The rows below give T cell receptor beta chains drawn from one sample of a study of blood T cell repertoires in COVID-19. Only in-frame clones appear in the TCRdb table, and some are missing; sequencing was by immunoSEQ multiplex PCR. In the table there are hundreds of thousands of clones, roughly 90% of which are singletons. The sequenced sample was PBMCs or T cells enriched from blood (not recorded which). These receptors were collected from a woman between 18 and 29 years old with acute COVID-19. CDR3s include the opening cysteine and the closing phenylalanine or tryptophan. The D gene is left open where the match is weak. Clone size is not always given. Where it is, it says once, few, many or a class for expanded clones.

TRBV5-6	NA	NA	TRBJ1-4	CASSYTGLGEKLFF	TGTGCCAGCAGCTATACAGGGCTGGGGGAAAAACTGTTTTTT
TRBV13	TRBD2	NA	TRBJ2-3	CASSWLAGVGITDTQYF	TGTGCCAGCAGCTGGCTAGCGGGAGTAGGGATCACAGATACGCAGTATTTT
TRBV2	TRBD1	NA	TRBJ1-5	CASSEQGASNQPQHF	TGTGCCAGCAGTGAACAGGGGGCCAGCAATCAGCCCCAGCATTTT
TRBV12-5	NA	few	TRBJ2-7	CASGLVQKRSYEQYF	TGTGCTAGTGGTTTGGTACAAAAGCGGAGCTACGAGCAGTACTTC
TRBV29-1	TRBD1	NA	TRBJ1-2	CSVDAGDRGHGYTF	TGCAGCGTTGATGCCGGGGACAGGGGGCATGGCTACACCTTC
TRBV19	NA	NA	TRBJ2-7	CASSQRNGDNEQYF	TGTGCCAGTAGCCAGCGGAACGGGGATAACGAGCAGTACTTC
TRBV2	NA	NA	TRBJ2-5	CASSEQGLPGETQYF	TGTGCCAGCAGTGAACAGGGGCTGCCTGGGGAGACCCAGTACTTC
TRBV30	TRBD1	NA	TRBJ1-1	CAWVPGQGQPRAFF	TGTGCCTGGGTCCCGGGACAGGGCCAGCCAAGAGCTTTCTTT
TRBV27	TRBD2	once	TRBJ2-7	CASTRAGGVPYEQYF	TGTGCCAGCACCCGAGCGGGAGGGGTACCCTACGAGCAGTACTTC
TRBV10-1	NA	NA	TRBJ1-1	CASLVEAGLNTEAFF	TGCGCCAGCTTAGTTGAGGCGGGACTGAACACTGAAGCTTTCTTT
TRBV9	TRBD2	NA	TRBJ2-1	CASSVTSANNEQFF	TGTGCCAGCAGCGTGACTAGCGCAAACAATGAGCAGTTCTTC
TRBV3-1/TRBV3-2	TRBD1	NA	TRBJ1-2	CASQEGAGYGYTF	TGTGCCTCGCAGGAGGGGGCTGGGTATGGCTACACCTTC
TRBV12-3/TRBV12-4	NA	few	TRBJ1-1	CASSLGTDTEAFF	TGTGCCAGCAGTTTGGGCACAGACACTGAAGCTTTCTTT
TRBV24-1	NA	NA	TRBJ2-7	CATSDSSLYEQYF	TGTGCCACCAGTGACTCTTCCTTGTACGAGCAGTACTTC
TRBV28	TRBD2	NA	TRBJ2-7	CASSLYEERESYEQYF	TGTGCCAGCAGTTTATACGAGGAGCGGGAGTCCTACGAGCAGTACTTC
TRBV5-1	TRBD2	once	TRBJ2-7	CASSLGLAATYEQYF	TGCGCCAGCAGCTTAGGACTAGCGGCAACCTACGAGCAGTACTTC
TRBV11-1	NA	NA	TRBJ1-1	CASSLMTGNTEAFF	TGTGCCAGCAGCTTGATGACGGGAAACACTGAAGCTTTCTTT
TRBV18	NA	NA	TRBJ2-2	CASSPPQVGATGELFF	TGTGCCAGCTCACCACCGCAGGTCGGTGCCACCGGGGAGCTGTTTTTT
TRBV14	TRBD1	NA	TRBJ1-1	CASSRTGGDTEAFF	TGTGCCAGCAGCCGAACAGGGGGCGACACTGAAGCTTTCTTT
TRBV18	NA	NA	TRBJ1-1	CASSPRGREAFF	TGTGCCAGCTCACCACGGGGGCGGGAAGCTTTCTTT
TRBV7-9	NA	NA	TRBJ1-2	CASSSQDSTF	TGTGCCAGCAGCTCTCAGGACAGCACCTTC
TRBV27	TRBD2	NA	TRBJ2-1	CASSLSSGSSNEQFF	TGTGCCAGCAGTTTATCTAGCGGGAGTAGCAATGAGCAGTTCTTC
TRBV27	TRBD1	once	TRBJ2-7	CASSFGTGIYEQYF	TGTGCCAGCAGTTTTGGGACAGGGATCTACGAGCAGTACTTC
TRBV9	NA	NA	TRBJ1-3	CASSVAVHSGNTIYF	TGTGCCAGCAGCGTAGCTGTACACTCTGGAAACACCATATATTTT
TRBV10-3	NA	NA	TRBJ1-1	CAISEIGATEAFF	TGTGCCATCAGTGAGATAGGGGCCACTGAAGCTTTCTTT
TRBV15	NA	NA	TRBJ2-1	CATRGGDSYNEQFF	TGTGCGACTCGGGGCGGGGACTCCTACAATGAGCAGTTCTTC
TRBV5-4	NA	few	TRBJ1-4	CASSLQGFEKLFF	TGTGCCAGCAGCCTACAGGGTTTTGAAAAACTGTTTTTT
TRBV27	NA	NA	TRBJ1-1	CASSHPRAGDTEAFF	TGTGCCAGCAGCCACCCCAGGGCTGGGGACACTGAAGCTTTCTTT
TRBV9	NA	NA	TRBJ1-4	CASSPSRGVPNEKLFF	TGTGCCAGCAGCCCGAGTCGCGGGGTACCTAATGAAAAACTGTTTTTT